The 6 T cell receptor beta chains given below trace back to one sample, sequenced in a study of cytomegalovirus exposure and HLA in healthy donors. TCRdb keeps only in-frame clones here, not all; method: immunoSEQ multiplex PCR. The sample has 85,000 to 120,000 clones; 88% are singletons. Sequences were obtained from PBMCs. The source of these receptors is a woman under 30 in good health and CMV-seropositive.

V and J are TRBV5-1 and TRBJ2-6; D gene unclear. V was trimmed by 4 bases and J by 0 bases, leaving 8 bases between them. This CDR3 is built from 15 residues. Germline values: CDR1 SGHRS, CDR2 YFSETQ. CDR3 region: CASSTDTSGANVLTF. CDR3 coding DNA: TGCGCCAGCAGCACCGACACCTCTGGGGCCAACGTCCTGACTTTC.

The CDR3 nucleotides are TGTGCCAGCAGCGGTCCAGGGTCAGGCACAGATACGCAGTATTTT. This gives the protein CASSGPGSGTDTQYF. The V call is TRBV27, the J call TRBJ2-3; weak D call: TRBD1 (5 bases). With 6 bases removed from V and 1 base from J, the gap between germline ends came to 14 bases. Per the germline V gene, CDR1 is MNHEY and CDR2 is SMNVEV (reference sequence). This CDR3 has 15 residues.

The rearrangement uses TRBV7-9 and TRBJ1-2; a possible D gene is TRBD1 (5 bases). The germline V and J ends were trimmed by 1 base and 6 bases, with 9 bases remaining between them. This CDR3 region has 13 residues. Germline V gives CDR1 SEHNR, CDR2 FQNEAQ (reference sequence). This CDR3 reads CASSLDAGHGYTF. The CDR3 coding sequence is TGTGCCAGCAGCTTAGACGCAGGGCATGGCTACACCTTC.

Here the CDR3 reads CASSLGRGQEKLFF. CDR3 sequence (DNA): TGTGCCAGCAGCTTGGGCAGGGGGCAGGAAAAACTGTTTTTT. V and J are TRBV5-6 and TRBJ1-4; TRBD1 matches at 8 bases. V shed 0 bases, J shed 8 bases, and the junction held 3 bases outside the gene matches. The CDR3 runs 14 residues. Germline loops: CDR1 SGHDT, CDR2 YYEEEE.

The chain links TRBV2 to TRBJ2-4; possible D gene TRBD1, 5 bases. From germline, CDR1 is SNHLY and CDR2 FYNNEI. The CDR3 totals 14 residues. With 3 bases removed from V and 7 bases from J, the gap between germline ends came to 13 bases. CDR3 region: CASSEGPARNIQYF. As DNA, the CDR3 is TGTGCCAGCAGTGAGGGGCCCGCTCGGAACATTCAGTACTTC.

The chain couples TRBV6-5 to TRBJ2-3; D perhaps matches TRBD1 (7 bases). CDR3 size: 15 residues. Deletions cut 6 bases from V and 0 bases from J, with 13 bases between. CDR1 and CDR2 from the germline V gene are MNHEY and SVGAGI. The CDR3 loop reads CASRPEGASTDTQYF. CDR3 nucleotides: TGTGCCAGCAGGCCGGAGGGGGCTAGCACAGATACGCAGTATTTT.